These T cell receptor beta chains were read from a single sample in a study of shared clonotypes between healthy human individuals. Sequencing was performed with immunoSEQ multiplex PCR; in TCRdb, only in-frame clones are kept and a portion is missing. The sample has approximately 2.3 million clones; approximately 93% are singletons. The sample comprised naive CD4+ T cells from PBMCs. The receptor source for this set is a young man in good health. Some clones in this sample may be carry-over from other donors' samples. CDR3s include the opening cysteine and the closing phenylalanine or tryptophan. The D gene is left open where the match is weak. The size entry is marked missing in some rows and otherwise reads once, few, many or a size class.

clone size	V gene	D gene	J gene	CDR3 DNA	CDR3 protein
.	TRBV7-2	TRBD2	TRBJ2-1	TGTGCCAGCAGCCCCCCAAGGGGGACTAGCGTCGCGCAGTTCTTC	CASSPPRGTSVAQFF
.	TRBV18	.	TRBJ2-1	TGTGCCAGCTCACCGAGGACAGAGGATGAGCAGTTCTTC	CASSPRTEDEQFF
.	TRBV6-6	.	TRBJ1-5	TGTGCCAGCAGTTACTCGATGGGTAATCAGCCCCAGCATTTT	CASSYSMGNQPQHF
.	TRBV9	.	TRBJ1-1	TGTGCCAGCAGCGTAGAAGGGACGGCGCTTGAAGCTTTCTTT	CASSVEGTALEAFF
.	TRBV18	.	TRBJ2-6	TGTGCCAGCTCACAAACAGTTTCCGGGGCCAACGTCCTGACTTTC	CASSQTVSGANVLTF
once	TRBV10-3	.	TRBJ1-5	TGTGCCATCAGTGAGTCTCCCCTAAGAGGACAGCCCCAGCATTTT	CAISESPLRGQPQHF
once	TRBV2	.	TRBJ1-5	TGTGCCAGCAGTGAAGCAGGGGCAGGGAATCAGCCCCAGCATTTT	CASSEAGAGNQPQHF
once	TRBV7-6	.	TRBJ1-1	TGTGCCAGCAGCTTTAACGTGGGCGCGAACACTGAAGCTTTCTTT	CASSFNVGANTEAFF
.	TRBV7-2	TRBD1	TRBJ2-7	TGTGCCAGCAGCTTCCCGGCGGGGACAGGGGGGTCCTACGAGCAGTACTTC	CASSFPAGTGGSYEQYF
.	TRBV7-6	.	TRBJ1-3	TGTGCCAGCAGCTTAGGGGGGGCACACACCATATATTTT	CASSLGGAHTIYF
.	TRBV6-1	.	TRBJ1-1	TGTGCCAGCATCTCGAAGGGAGCGAACACTGAAGCTTTCTTT	CASISKGANTEAFF
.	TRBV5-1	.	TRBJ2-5	TGCGCCAGCAGCTTGCTGGTTGGAGGGGGCCTAGAGACCCAGTACTTC	CASSLLVGGGLETQYF
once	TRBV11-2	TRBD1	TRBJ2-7	TGTGCCAGCAGCTTAGTTTTGGGACAGGGTCGGTACGAGCAGTACTTC	CASSLVLGQGRYEQYF
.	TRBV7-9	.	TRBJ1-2	TGTGCCAGCAGCTTAGTGGGGGGCGTCGGCTACACCTTC	CASSLVGGVGYTF
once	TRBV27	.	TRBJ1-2	TGTGCCAGCAGTTCCGCGACCGGGGAGTATGGCTACACCTTC	CASSSATGEYGYTF
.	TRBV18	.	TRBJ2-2	TGTGCCAGCCACAAAGGACAGAGCACCGGGGAGCTGTTTTTT	CASHKGQSTGELFF
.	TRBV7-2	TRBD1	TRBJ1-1	TGTGCCAGCAGCTGGAGACAGGGGGGGACTGAAGCTTTCTTT	CASSWRQGGTEAFF
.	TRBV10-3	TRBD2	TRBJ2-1	TGTGCCATCAGTGACCTAGCGGGGCGGCCCTACAATGAGCAGTTCTTC	CAISDLAGRPYNEQFF
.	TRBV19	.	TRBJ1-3	TGTGCCAGTAGTAGCCAGGGGCTCGGAAACACCATATATTTT	CASSSQGLGNTIYF
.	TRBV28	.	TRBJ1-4	TGTGCCAGCAGTTTACCGGGTGGGAATGAAAAACTGTTTTTT	CASSLPGGNEKLFF
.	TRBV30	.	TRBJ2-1	TGTGCCTGGGGTGGGCGGGATGAGCAGTTCTTC	CAWGGRDEQFF
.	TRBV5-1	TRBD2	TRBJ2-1	TGCGCCAGCAGCTTAGAGCCACCGGGACTAGCGGACAATGAGCAGTTCTTC	CASSLEPPGLADNEQFF
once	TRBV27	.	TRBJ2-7	TGTGCCAGCAGTTTGGGGACCGGATGGGACTACGAGCAGTACTTC	CASSLGTGWDYEQYF
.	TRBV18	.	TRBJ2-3	TGTGCCAGCTCCCCACTTCACGGCGGCACAGATACGCAGTATTTT	CASSPLHGGTDTQYF
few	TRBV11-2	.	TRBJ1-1	TGTGCCAGCAGCGGAGACAGGAACACTGAAGCTTTCTTT	CASSGDRNTEAFF
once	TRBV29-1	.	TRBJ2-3	TGCAGCGCGGAGGGGGCCGGCACAGATACGCAGTATTTT	CSAEGAGTDTQYF
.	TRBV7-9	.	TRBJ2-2	TGTGCCAGCAGCCCGGCCGGCGGGGAGCTGTTTTTT	CASSPAGGELFF
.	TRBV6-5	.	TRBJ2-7	TGTGCCAGCAGCCGACCCGTCTCCTACGAGCAGTACTTC	CASSRPVSYEQYF
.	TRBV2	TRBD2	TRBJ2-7	TGTGCCAGCAGGAGTACCGGGACTAGCGGAACTTGGTCCTACGAGCAGTACTTC	CASRSTGTSGTWSYEQYF
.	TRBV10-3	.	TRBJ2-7	TGTGCCATCAGTGAGTTATCCAGCTCCTACGAGCAGTACTTC	CAISELSSSYEQYF
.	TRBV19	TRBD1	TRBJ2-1	TGTGCCTCAATTGGGGACAGGGGTTACAATGAGCAGTTCTTC	CASIGDRGYNEQFF
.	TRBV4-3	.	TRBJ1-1	TGCGCCAGCAGCCAAGAAACCGGCAGGGTGGTAGCTTTCTTT	CASSQETGRVVAFF
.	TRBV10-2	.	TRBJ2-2	TGCGCCAGCAGTGTACGGGGACCCGGGGAGCTGTTTTTT	CASSVRGPGELFF